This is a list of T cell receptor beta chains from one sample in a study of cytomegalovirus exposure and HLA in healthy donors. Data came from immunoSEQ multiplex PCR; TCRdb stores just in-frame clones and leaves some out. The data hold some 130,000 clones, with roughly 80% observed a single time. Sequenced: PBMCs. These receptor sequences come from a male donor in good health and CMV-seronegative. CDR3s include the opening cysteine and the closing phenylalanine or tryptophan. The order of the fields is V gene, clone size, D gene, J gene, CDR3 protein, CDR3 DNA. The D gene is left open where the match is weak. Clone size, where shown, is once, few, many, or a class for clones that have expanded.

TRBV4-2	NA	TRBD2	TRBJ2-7	CASSQATPGTSSYEQYF	TGTGCCAGCAGCCAAGCAACCCCCGGGACTAGCTCCTACGAGCAGTACTTC
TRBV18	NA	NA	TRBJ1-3	CASSPKGRSGNTIYF	TGTGCCAGCTCACCAAAGGGGCGGTCTGGAAACACCATATATTTT
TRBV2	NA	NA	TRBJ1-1	CASSEARGGTEAFF	TGTGCCAGCAGTGAAGCGCGCGGGGGCACTGAAGCTTTCTTT
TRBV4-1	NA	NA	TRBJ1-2	CASSQKRGSIIYGYTF	TGCGCCAGCAGCCAAAAAAGGGGCTCAATAATTTATGGCTACACCTTC
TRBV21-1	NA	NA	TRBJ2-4	CASSKVSIQGLGGNIQYF	TGTGCCAGCAGCAAAGTCTCAATACAGGGCCTTGGGGGTAACATTCAGTACTTC
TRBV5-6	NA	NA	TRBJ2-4	CASSFHGVRLAKNIQYF	TGTGCCAGCAGCTTTCACGGGGTCAGACTAGCCAAAAACATTCAGTACTTC
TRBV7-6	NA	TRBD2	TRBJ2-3	CASSTGLAGVGDTQYF	TGTGCCAGCAGCACGGGACTAGCGGGAGTCGGAGATACGCAGTATTTT
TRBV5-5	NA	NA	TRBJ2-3	CASSNLQPQRDTQYF	TGTGCCAGCAGCAACTTACAACCTCAGCGGGATACGCAGTATTTT
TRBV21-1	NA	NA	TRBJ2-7	CASSSKAGYEQYF	TGTGCCAGCAGCAGCAAAGCGGGCTACGAGCAGTACTTC
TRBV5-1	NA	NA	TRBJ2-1	CASSFTRDTIRYNEQFF	TGCGCCAGCAGCTTTACTCGGGACACAATCCGTTACAATGAGCAGTTCTTC
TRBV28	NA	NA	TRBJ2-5	CASSLDSELQETQYF	TGTGCCAGCAGTTTGGACAGCGAACTACAAGAGACCCAGTACTTC
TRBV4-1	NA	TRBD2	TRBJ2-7	CASSLGGEQYF	TGCGCCAGCAGCCTCGGGGGGGAGCAGTACTTC
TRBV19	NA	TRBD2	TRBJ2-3	CASSIASGGQTDTQYF	TGTGCCAGTAGTATAGCAAGCGGGGGGCAAACAGATACGCAGTATTTT
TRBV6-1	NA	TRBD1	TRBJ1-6	CASRKGASPLHF	TGTGCCAGCAGAAAGGGGGCTTCACCCCTCCACTTT
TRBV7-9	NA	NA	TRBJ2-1	CASSLMPGHPDYNEQFF	TGTGCCAGCAGCTTAATGCCCGGACACCCAGATTACAATGAGCAGTTCTTC
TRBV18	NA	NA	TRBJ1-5	CASSPGNRDSNQPQHF	TGTGCCAGCTCACCAGGTAACCGGGATAGCAATCAGCCCCAGCATTTT
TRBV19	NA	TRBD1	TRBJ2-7	CASSAPGTGRGYEQYF	TGTGCCAGTAGTGCCCCCGGGACAGGGAGAGGGTACGAGCAGTACTTC
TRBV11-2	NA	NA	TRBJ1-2	CASSYGLSSGYTF	TGTGCCAGCAGCTACGGTTTGTCCTCCGGCTACACCTTC
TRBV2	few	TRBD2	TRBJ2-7	CASSESGGSLREQYF	TGTGCCAGCAGTGAATCGGGGGGGAGTCTTCGCGAGCAGTACTTC
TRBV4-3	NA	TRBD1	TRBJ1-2	CASSQEGDRAGYTF	TGCGCCAGCAGCCAAGAGGGGGACAGGGCTGGCTACACCTTC
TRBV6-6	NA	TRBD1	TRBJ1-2	CASSPTVRGQYGYTF	TGTGCCAGCAGTCCCACAGTTAGGGGGCAGTATGGCTACACCTTC
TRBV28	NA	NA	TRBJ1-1	CASSLIDISAGTEAFF	TGTGCCAGCAGTTTAATCGACATCTCGGCGGGCACTGAAGCTTTCTTT
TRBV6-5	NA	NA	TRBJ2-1	CASSSLRYNEQFF	TGTGCCAGCAGCTCCCTGAGATACAATGAGCAGTTCTTC
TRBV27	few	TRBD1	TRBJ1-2	CASRWEGQGSGYTF	TGTGCCAGCAGATGGGAGGGACAGGGAAGCGGCTACACCTTC
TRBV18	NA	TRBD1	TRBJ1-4	CASSTDRGLNEKLFF	TGTGCCAGCTCAACTGACAGGGGATTGAATGAAAAACTGTTTTTT
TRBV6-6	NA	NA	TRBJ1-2	CASSAQGGYGYTF	TGTGCCAGCAGTGCCCAGGGAGGGTATGGCTACACCTTC
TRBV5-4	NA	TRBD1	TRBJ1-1	CASSPTGGYTEAFF	TGTGCCAGCAGTCCGACAGGGGGCTACACTGAAGCTTTCTTT
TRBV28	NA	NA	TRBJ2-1	CASSPYTISNEQFF	TGTGCCAGCAGCCCTTATACTATTTCCAATGAGCAGTTCTTC
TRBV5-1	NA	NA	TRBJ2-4	CASSLSGVIQYF	TGCGCCAGCAGCTTGTCGGGGGTCATTCAGTACTTC
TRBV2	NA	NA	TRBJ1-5	CASSGGHDILSQPQHF	TGTGCCAGCAGTGGGGGACACGACATTTTAAGCCAGCCCCAGCATTTT
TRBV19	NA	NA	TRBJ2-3	CASSIQSRTDTQYF	TGTGCCAGTAGTATTCAGTCAAGAACAGATACGCAGTATTTT
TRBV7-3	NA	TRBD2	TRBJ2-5	CASSEGLAGGGTQYF	TGTGCCAGCAGCGAGGGACTAGCGGGAGGGGGGACCCAGTACTTC
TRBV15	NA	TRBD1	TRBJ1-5	CATSSFAGGNSNQPQHF	TGTGCCACCAGCAGTTTTGCAGGGGGGAATAGCAATCAGCCCCAGCATTTT
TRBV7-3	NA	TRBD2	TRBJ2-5	CASSRQDRGEQYF	TGTGCCAGCAGCCGGCAGGATCGGGGGGAGCAGTACTTC
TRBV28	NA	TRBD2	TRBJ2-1	CASSFLVSAGGPDEQFF	TGTGCCAGCAGTTTCCTGGTCTCGGCGGGAGGGCCTGATGAGCAGTTCTTC
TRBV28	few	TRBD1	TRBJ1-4	CASSFRTGLGSEKLFF	TGTGCCAGCAGTTTTCGGACAGGCCTGGGAAGTGAAAAACTGTTTTTT
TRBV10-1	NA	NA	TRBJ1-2	CASSEQGRKGYTF	TGCGCCAGCAGTGAGCAGGGGCGTAAGGGCTACACCTTC
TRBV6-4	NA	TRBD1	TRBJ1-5	CASSRATGVSNQPQHF	TGTGCCAGCAGTAGGGCTACAGGGGTTAGCAATCAGCCCCAGCATTTT
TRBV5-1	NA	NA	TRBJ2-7	CASSWGLPDEQYF	TGCGCCAGCAGCTGGGGACTCCCAGACGAGCAGTACTTC
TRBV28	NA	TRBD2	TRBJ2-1	CASSPLDAGAGLRDEQFF	TGTGCCAGCAGTCCCCTGGATGCGGGAGCAGGGCTTAGGGATGAGCAGTTCTTC
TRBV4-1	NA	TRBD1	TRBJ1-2	CASSASNRGSGGYTF	TGCGCCAGCAGCGCTTCAAACAGGGGATCGGGTGGCTACACCTTC
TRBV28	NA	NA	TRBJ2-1	CASRVARGNNEQFF	TGTGCCAGCAGAGTCGCCCGGGGGAACAATGAGCAGTTCTTC
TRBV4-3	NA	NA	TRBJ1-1	CASSQDSRETEAFF	TGCGCCAGCAGCCAAGATTCCAGGGAAACTGAAGCTTTCTTT
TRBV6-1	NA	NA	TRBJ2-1	CASSDRGAYNEQFF	TGTGCCAGCAGTGACAGGGGGGCCTACAATGAGCAGTTCTTC
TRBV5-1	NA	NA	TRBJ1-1	CASSLGFGGTAFF	TGCGCCAGCAGCTTGGGTTTCGGAGGCACGGCTTTCTTT
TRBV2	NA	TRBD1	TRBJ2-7	CASSHNRGLNPYEQYF	TGTGCCAGCAGTCATAACAGGGGGCTAAATCCCTACGAGCAGTACTTC
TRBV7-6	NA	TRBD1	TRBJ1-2	CASSPGQGNNYGYTF	TGTGCCAGCAGCCCGGGACAGGGGAATAACTATGGCTACACCTTC
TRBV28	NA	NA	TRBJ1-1	CASVRVTEAFF	TGTGCCAGCGTCAGGGTCACTGAAGCTTTCTTT
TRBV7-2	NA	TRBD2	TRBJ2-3	CASSPGGGHKTDTQYF	TGTGCCAGCAGCCCGGGAGGAGGACATAAGACAGATACGCAGTATTTT
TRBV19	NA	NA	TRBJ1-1	CASSPIQGKNTEAFF	TGTGCCAGTAGTCCAATACAGGGTAAGAACACTGAAGCTTTCTTT
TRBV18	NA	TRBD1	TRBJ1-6	CASSPSAGGHSYNSPLHF	TGTGCCAGCTCACCCTCGGCAGGGGGACACTCCTATAATTCACCCCTCCACTTT
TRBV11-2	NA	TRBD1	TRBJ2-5	CASNLRDRVETQYF	TGTGCCAGCAACCTCCGGGACAGGGTTGAGACCCAGTACTTC
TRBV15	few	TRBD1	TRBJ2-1	CATSRDEDRKFF	TGTGCCACCAGCAGAGATGAGGACAGGAAGTTCTTC
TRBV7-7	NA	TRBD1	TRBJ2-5	CASSWGQGAQETQYF	TGTGCTAGCAGCTGGGGACAGGGCGCCCAAGAGACCCAGTACTTC